What follows describes a single T cell receptor beta chain. Its antigen is as yet unknown. Two oligonucleotides, mixed equimolar, formed the beta constant-region primer covering TRBC1 and TRBC2. A 12-nucleotide UMI and the SP2 primer were added to the cDNA 3' end by oligonucleotide ligation. MiXCR was run by TCRdb on the UMI-ligation and nested PCR reads, yielding one entry per CDR3 protein. The sample includes some 85,000 distinct CDR3 sequences, about an eighth of them seen just once. The entry originates in a study of naive and memory T cell subsets. Study-wide findings and caveats: Clonotypes here are unpaired alpha or beta chain sequences. Gini index rose across naive, CM, EM and EMRA in CD4 and CD8.

The germline V gene has CDR1 SNHLY and CDR2 FYNNEI. Trimming took off 4 bases at V and 5 bases at J, with 15 bases between the two ends. This CDR3 is 15 amino acids long. The sequenced sample consisted of central memory CD4+ T cells from blood. The chain joins TRBV2 to TRBJ2-1; D may be TRBD2 (6 bases). This clonotype originated in a human donor in good health. The CDR3 here is CASSADYPSDNEQFF. The DNA for the CDR3 is TGTGCCAGCAGTGCGGACTATCCATCCGACAATGAGCAGTTCTTC.